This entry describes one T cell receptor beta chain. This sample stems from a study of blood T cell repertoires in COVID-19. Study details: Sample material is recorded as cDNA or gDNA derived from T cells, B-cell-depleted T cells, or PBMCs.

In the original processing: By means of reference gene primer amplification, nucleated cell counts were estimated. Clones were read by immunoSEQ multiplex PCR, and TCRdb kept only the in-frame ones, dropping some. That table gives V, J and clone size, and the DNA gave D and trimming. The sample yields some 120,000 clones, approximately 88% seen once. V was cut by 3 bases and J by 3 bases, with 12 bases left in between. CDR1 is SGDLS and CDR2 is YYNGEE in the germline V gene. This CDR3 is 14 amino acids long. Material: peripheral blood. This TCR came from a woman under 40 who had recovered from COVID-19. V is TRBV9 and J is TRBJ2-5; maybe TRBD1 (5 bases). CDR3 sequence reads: CASSATDDKETQYF. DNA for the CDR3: TGTGCCAGCAGCGCGACAGATGATAAAGAGACCCAGTACTTC.